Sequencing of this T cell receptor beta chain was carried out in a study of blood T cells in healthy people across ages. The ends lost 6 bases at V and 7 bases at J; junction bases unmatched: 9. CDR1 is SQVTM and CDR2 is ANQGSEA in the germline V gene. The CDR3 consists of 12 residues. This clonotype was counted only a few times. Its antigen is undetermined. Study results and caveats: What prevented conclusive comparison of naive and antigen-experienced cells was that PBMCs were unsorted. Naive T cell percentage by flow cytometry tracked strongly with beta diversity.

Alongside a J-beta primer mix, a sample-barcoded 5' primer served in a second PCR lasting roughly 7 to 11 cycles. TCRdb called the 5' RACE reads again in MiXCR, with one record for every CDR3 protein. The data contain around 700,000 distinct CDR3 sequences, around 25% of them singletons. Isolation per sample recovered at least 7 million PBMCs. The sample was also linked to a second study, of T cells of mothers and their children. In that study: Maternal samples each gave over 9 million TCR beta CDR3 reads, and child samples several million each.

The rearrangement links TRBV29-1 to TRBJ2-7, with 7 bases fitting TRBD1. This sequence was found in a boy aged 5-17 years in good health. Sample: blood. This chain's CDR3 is CSVTGRTGEQYF. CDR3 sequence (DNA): TGCAGCGTGACAGGGAGAACTGGGGAGCAGTACTTC.